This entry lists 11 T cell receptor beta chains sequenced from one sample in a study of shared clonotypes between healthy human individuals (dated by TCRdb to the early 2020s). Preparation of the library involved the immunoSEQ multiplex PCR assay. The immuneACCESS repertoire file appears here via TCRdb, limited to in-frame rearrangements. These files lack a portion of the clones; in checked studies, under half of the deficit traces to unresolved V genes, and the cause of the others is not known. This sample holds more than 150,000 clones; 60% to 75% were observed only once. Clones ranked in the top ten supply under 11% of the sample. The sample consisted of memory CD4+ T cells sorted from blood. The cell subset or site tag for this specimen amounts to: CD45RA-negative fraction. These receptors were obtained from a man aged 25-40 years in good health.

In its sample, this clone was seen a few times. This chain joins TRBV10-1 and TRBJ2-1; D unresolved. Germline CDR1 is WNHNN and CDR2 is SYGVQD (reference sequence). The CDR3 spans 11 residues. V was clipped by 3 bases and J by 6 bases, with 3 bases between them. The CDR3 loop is CASSDLNEQFF. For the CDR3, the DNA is TGCGCCAGCAGTGACCTCAATGAGCAGTTCTTC.

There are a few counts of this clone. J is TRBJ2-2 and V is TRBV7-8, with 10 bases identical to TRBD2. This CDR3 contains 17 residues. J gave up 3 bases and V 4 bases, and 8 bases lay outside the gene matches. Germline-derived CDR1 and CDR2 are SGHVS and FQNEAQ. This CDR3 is CASSSTSGMPHTGELFF. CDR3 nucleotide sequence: TGTGCCAGCAGCTCCACTAGCGGGATGCCCCACACCGGGGAGCTGTTTTTT.

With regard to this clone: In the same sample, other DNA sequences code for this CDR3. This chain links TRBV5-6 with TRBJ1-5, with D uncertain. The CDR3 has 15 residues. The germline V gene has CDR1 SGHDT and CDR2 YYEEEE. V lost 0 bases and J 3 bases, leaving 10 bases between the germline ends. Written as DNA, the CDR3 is TGTGCCAGCAGCTTGGCTGGGAGGCCCAATCAGCCCCAGCATTTT. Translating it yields CASSLAGRPNQPQHF. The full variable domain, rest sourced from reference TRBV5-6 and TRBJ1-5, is DAGVTQSPTHLIKTRGQQVTLRCSPKSGHDTVSWYQQALGQGPQFIFQYYEEEERQRGNFPDRFSGHQFPNYSSELNVNALLLGDSALYLCASSLAGRPNQPQHFGDGTRLSIL.

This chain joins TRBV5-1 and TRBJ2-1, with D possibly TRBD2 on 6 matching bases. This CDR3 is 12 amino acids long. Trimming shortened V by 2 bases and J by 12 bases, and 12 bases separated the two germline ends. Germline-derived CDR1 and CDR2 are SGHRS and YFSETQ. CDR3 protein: CASSFGDLGQFF. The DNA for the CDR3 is TGCGCCAGCAGCTTCGGGGACTTAGGGCAGTTCTTC.

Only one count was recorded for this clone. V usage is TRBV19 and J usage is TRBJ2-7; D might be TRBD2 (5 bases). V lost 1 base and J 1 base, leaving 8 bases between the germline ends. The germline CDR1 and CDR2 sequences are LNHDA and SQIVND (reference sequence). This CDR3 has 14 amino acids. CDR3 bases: TGTGCCAGTAGTATAGCCGAGGGATCCTACGAGCAGTACTTC. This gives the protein CASSIAEGSYEQYF.

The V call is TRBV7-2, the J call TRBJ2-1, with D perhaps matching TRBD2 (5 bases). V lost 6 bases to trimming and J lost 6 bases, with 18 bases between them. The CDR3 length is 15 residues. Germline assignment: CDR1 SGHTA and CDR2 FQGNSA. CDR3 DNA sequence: TGTGCCAGCAGTTACGGACTCAGCTTGGGCAATGAGCAGTTCTTC. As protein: CASSYGLSLGNEQFF.

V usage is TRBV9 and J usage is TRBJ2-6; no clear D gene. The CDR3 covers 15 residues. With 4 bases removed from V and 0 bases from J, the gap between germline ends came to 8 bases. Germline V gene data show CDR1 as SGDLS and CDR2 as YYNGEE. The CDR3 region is CASSSLGSGANVLTF. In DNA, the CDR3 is TGTGCCAGCAGCTCCCTTGGCTCTGGGGCCAACGTCCTGACTTTC.

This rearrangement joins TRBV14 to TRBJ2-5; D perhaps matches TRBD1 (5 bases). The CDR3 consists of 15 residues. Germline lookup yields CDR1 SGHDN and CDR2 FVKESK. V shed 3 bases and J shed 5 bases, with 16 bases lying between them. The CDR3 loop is CASSQQVPKGETQYF. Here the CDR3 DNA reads TGTGCCAGCAGCCAGCAGGTTCCGAAGGGGGAGACCCAGTACTTC.

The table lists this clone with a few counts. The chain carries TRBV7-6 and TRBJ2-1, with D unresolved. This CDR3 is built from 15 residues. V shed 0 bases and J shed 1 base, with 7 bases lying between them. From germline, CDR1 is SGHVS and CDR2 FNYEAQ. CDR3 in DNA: TGTGCCAGCAGCTTAGCCCGAGGATCCTACAATGAGCAGTTCTTC. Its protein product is CASSLARGSYNEQFF. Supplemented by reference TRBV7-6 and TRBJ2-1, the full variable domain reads GAGVSQSPRYKVTKRGQDVALRCDPISGHVSLYWYRQALGQGPEFLTYFNYEAQQDKSGLPNDRFSAERPEGSISTLTIQRTEQRDSAMYRCASSLARGSYNEQFFGPGTRLTVL.

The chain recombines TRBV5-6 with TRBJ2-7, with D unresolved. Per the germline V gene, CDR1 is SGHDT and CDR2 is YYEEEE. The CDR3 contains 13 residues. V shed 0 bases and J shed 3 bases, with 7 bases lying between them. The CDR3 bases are TGTGCCAGCAGCTTGGGTCCATTCTACGAGCAGTACTTC. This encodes CASSLGPFYEQYF.

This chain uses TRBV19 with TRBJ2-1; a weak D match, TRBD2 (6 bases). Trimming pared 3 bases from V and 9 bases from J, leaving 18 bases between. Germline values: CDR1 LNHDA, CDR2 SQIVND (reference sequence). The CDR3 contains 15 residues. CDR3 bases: TGTGCCAGTAGTATTTATCGCGGGAAAGCGTCTGAGCAGTTCTTC. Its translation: CASSIYRGKASEQFF.